This TCR beta chain was sequenced during a study of graft-versus-host responses after intestinal transplantation. With regard to this clone: The antigen is not known.

Measured with immunoSEQ multiplex PCR; TCRdb has only the in-frame clones, and not every one. The sample gives fewer than 65,000 clones, about 89% of which show up once; approximately 0.56% is in the top ten. The TCR was taken from a human donor who was the organ donor for an intestinal transplant. Sequences were derived from unstimulated CD4+ T cells sorted from spleen or lymph node cells, sampled before transplant.

CDR3 protein: CASSRSGTSNRGEKLFF. CDR3 coding DNA: TGTGCCAGTAGTAGATCCGGGACATCAAATAGGGGTGAAAAACTGTTTTTT. The chain is built from TRBV19 and TRBJ1-4; tentative D call: TRBD1 (6 bases). Trimming left V 4 bases short and J 7 bases short, with 22 bases between. Germline V lookup: CDR1 LNHDA, CDR2 SQIVND (reference sequence). The CDR3 is made up of 17 amino acids.